The clone carrying this T cell receptor beta chain appeared many times. MiXCR was run by TCRdb on the 5' RACE reads, yielding one entry per CDR3 protein. This sample has fewer than 250,000 distinct CDR3 sequences, with more than 9% found just once. This sample stems from a study of CD8 T cells in ankylosing spondylitis. CDR3 length equals 13 residues. V was pared by 6 bases and J by 7 bases, with 13 bases between. CDR1 and CDR2 (germline): KGHSH, LQKENI. The sample consisted of blood, either unsorted or a sorted T cell fraction (not recorded which). The TCR comes from a male donor with ankylosing spondylitis or in good health (not recorded which). The chain couples TRBV18 to TRBJ1-5, with a tentative D call TRBD1 (5 bases). The CDR3 coding sequence is TGTGCCAGCTCTTCAGGGCAAGGGCAGCCCCAGCATTTT. Its translation is CASSSGQGQPQHF.